Reported below is one TCR beta chain. The antigen remains undetermined. This sample was included in a study of T cell repertoires in cytomegalovirus infection. Study details: Signatures in public TCR beta sequences pointed to both CMV infection and matching HLA type.

Per the germline V gene, CDR1 is MNHNY and CDR2 is SVGAGI (reference sequence). The trim removed 8 bases at V and 0 bases at J, leaving 6 bases unmatched. The CDR3 loop spans 15 amino acids. Regarding the study as a whole: Cumulative public TCR beta family frequency identified carriers of CMV plus the relevant HLA. Clonotype analysis showed dominance of the ex vivo response by HLA-C-restricted CMV-specific TCR beta clonotypes.

TCRdb ran MiXCR on the reads and lists one entry per CDR3 protein. The data contain 630,000 or so distinct CDR3 sequences, roughly 26% of them singletons. Sequenced: CD8+ T cells from PBMCs. This receptor was obtained from a human donor in good health (CMV status not recorded). Some clones in this sample may be carry-over from other donors' samples. The chain has TRBV6-6 and TRBJ1-3; 8 bases map to TRBD1. CDR3 protein: CASGDRRYSGNTIYF. DNA for the CDR3: TGTGCCAGCGGGGACAGGCGCTACTCTGGAAACACCATATATTTT.